This T cell receptor (beta chain) was captured by sequencing in a study of CD8 T cells in ankylosing spondylitis. A single record per CDR3 protein comes from TCRdb applying MiXCR to the 5' RACE reads. This table holds roughly 48,000 distinct CDR3 sequences, 6.5% to 9% found once. This clonotype was counted at least ten times. Per the germline V gene, CDR1 is SQVTM and CDR2 is ANQGSEA. The CDR3 runs to 12 residues. V gave up 7 bases and J gave up 3 bases, with 12 bases separating them. The clonotype originates from a female donor with ankylosing spondylitis or in good health (not recorded which). The chain carries TRBV29-1 and TRBJ2-5, with no clear D. Sequencing was performed on blood, either unsorted or a sorted T cell fraction (not recorded which). The DNA of the CDR3 is TGCAGCGCTCGACGGGTGAAAGAGACCCAGTACTTC. Translated: CSARRVKETQYF.